This T cell receptor (beta chain) was recovered during a study of molecular identifiers for immune sequencing clone quantification. Regarding the study as a whole: Shared barcodes on identical TCR molecules could underestimate the sizes of highly expanded clones.

V was clipped by 2 bases and J by 1 base; unmatched bases: 3. The germline gives CDR1 SEHNR, CDR2 FQNEAQ (reference sequence). This CDR3 has 15 residues. This clonotype was picked up many times. Its antigen is unidentified. One entry per CDR3 protein, called by TCRdb with MiXCR from the PCR reads. The sample records fewer than 30,000 distinct CDR3 sequences, roughly a sixth being singletons. Naive CD8 library inputs spanned roughly 17,000 to 1,100,000 sorted cells and 10%, 30% or 50% RNA. Sequencing was done on a sample of naive CD8+ T cells from blood, with Jurkat cell RNA spiked in. This sample's subset: FACS-sorted CD8+CD4-CCR7+CD45RA+ naive T cells. The V gene is TRBV7-9, the J gene TRBJ1-2; 8 bases agree with TRBD1. The sequence came from a human donor in good health. Some libraries in this study had Jurkat cell RNA spiked in. CDR3 bases: TGTGCCAGCAGCTTAAACAGGGGGGATAACTATGGCTACACCTTC. This translates into CASSLNRGDNYGYTF.